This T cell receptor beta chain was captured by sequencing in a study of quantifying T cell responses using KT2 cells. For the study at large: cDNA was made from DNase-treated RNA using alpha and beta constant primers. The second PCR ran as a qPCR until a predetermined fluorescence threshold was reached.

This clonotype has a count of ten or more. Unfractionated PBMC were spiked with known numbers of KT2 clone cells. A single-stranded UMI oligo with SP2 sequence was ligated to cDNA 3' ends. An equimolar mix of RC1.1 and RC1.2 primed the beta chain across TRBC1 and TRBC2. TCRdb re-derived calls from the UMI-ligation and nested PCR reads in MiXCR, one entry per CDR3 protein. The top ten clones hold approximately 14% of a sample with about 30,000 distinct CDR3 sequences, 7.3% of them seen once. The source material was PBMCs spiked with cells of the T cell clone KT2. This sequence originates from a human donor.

CDR3 nucleotides: TGTGCCAGCCGTCGGAACACTGAAGCTTTCTTT. As protein: CASRRNTEAFF. The V call is TRBV27, the J call TRBJ1-1; D is uncertain. V was pared by 8 bases and J by 1 base, with 5 bases between. Germline CDR1 and CDR2: MNHEY and SMNVEV (reference sequence). The CDR3 totals 11 residues.